These T cell receptor beta chains were read from a single sample in a study of cytomegalovirus exposure and HLA in healthy donors. Measured with immunoSEQ multiplex PCR; TCRdb has only the in-frame clones, and not every one. The sample holds 200,000 to 250,000 clones; around 80% are singletons and the top ten take roughly 0.75%. Sequencing was carried out using PBMCs. Every receptor here comes from a boy between 2 and 10 years old in good health and CMV-seronegative. CDR3s include the opening cysteine and the closing phenylalanine or tryptophan. The D gene is left open where the match is weak. Not every row has a clone size; where given, it reads once, few, many or a size class.

J gene: TRBJ1-2
CDR3 length: 14
V gene: TRBV6-1
D gene: TRBD1
clone size: .
CDR3 protein: CASSEMAGGYGYTF
CDR3 DNA: TGTGCCAGCAGTGAAATGGCAGGGGGCTATGGCTACACCTTC

J gene: TRBJ1-1
CDR3 length: 13
V gene: TRBV9
D gene: TRBD1
clone size: .
CDR3 protein: CASSVGTGTEAFF
CDR3 DNA: TGTGCCAGCAGCGTAGGGACAGGCACTGAAGCTTTCTTT

J gene: TRBJ1-5
CDR3 length: 14
V gene: TRBV9
D gene: .
clone size: once
CDR3 protein: CASSVGREGQPQHF
CDR3 DNA: TGTGCCAGCAGCGTAGGACGGGAGGGCCAGCCCCAGCATTTT

J gene: TRBJ2-3
CDR3 length: 15
V gene: TRBV7-2
D gene: TRBD2
clone size: once
CDR3 protein: CASSRLAGGPDTQYF
CDR3 DNA: TGTGCCAGCAGCCGACTAGCGGGGGGGCCAGATACGCAGTATTTT

J gene: TRBJ1-2
CDR3 length: 14
V gene: TRBV27
D gene: .
clone size: .
CDR3 protein: CASRGAGRYYGYTF
CDR3 DNA: TGTGCCAGCAGAGGCGCAGGGCGTTACTATGGCTACACCTTC

J gene: TRBJ2-1
CDR3 length: 18
V gene: TRBV7-8
D gene: .
clone size: once
CDR3 protein: CASSFRQEDLYSYNEQFF
CDR3 DNA: TGTGCCAGCAGCTTTAGACAGGAGGACCTTTACTCCTACAATGAGCAGTTCTTC

J gene: TRBJ2-7
CDR3 length: 14
V gene: TRBV19
D gene: TRBD2
clone size: .
CDR3 protein: CASASGVSSYEQYF
CDR3 DNA: TGTGCCAGTGCTAGCGGGGTGAGCTCCTACGAGCAGTACTTC

J gene: TRBJ1-2
CDR3 length: 19
V gene: TRBV27
D gene: TRBD1
clone size: .
CDR3 protein: CASSLSGPGQGNFNYGYTF
CDR3 DNA: TGTGCCAGCAGTTTATCAGGTCCGGGACAGGGGAACTTTAACTATGGCTACACCTTC

J gene: TRBJ2-7
CDR3 length: 12
V gene: TRBV5-6
D gene: .
clone size: .
CDR3 protein: CASSLVSIEQYF
CDR3 DNA: TGTGCCAGCAGCTTGGTTTCTATCGAGCAGTACTTC

J gene: TRBJ2-5
CDR3 length: 14
V gene: TRBV6-4
D gene: .
clone size: .
CDR3 protein: CASSEVGGGETQYF
CDR3 DNA: TGTGCCAGCAGTGAAGTGGGTGGAGGGGAGACCCAGTACTTC